Detailed here is one T cell receptor beta chain. The record originates from a study of blood T cell repertoires in COVID-19. Study context: Some COVID-19 samples were acute and others convalescent; all came from the United States, Italy and Spain. Sources were T cells, B-cell-depleted T cells, or PBMCs; the material itself was cDNA or gDNA.

This CDR3 comprises 13 residues. The trim removed 4 bases at V and 3 bases at J, leaving 3 bases unmatched. Germline V gene data show CDR1 as MNHNY and CDR2 as SVGAGI (reference sequence). Study processing details: Reference gene primer amplification gave estimated nucleated cell counts. Here immunoSEQ multiplex PCR was the method, and the copy in TCRdb shows in-frame clones only, minus some. V and J calls and clone size come straight from that table; D and trimming were deduced from the DNA. Counted here are about 190,000 clones, roughly 80% occurring once; the ten biggest clones make up approximately 12%.

This sequence was found in a man in his fifties or sixties who had recovered from COVID-19. The sequenced sample was peripheral blood. The chain joins TRBV6-6 to TRBJ2-7; TRBD1 agrees at 7 bases. CDR3 loop: CASSFGTDYEQYF. CDR3 DNA sequence: TGTGCCAGCAGTTTCGGGACAGACTACGAGCAGTACTTC.